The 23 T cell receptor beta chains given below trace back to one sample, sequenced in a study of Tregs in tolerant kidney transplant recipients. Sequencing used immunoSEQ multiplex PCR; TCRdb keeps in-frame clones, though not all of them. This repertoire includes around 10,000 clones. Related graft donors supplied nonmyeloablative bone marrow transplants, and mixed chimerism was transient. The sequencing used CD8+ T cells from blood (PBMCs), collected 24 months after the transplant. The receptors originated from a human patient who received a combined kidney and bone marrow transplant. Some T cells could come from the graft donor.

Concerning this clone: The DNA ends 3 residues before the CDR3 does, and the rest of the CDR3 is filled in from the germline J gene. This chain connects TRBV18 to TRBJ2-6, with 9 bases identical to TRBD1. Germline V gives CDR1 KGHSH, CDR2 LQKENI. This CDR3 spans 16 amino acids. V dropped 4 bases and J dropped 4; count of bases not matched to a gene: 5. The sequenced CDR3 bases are TGTGCCAGCTCACTACAGGGGGCGTTGGGGGCCAACGTC. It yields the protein CASSLQGALGANV. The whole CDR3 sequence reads CASSLQGALGANVLTF.

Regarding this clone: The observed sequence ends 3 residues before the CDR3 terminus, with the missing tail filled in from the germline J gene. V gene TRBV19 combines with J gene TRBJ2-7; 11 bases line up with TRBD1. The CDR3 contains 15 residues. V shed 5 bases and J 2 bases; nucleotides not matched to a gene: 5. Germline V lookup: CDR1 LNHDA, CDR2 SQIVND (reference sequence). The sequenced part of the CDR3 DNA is TGTGCCAGTAGTCTCGGGACAGGGGGAACCTACGAG. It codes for CASSLGTGGTYE. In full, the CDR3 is CASSLGTGGTYEQYF.

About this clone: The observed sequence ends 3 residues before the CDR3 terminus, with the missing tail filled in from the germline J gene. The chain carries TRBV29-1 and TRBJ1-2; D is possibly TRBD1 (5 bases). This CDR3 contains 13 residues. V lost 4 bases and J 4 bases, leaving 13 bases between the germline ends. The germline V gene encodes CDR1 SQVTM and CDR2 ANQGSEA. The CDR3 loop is CSVGQGSVYGYTF. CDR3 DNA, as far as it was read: TGCAGCGTTGGGCAGGGTTCCGTCTATGGC.

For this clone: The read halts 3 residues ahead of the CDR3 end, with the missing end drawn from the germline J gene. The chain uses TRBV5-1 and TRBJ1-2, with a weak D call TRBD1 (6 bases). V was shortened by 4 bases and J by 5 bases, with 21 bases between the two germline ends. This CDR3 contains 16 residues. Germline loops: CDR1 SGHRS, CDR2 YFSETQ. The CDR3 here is CASSATGQPVPYGYTF. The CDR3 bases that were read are TGCGCCAGCAGCGCGACCGGACAGCCAGTTCCTTATGGC.

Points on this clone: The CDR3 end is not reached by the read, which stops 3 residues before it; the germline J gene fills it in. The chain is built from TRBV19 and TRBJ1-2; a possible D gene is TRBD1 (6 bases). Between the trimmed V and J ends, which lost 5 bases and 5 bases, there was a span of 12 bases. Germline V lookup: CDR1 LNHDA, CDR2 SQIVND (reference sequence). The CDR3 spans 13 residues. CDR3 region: CASSVGQSYGYTF. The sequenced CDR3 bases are TGTGCCAGTAGTGTTGGACAGTCGTATGGC.

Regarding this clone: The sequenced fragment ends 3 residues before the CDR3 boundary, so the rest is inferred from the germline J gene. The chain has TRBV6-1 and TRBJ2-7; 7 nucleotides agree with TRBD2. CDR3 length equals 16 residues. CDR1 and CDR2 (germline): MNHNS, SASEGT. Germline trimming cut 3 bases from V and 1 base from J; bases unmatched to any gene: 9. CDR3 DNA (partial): TGTGCCAGCAGTGAGGCCCTAGCGGAACTATCCTACGAG. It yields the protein CASSEALAELSYE. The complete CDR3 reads CASSEALAELSYEQYF.

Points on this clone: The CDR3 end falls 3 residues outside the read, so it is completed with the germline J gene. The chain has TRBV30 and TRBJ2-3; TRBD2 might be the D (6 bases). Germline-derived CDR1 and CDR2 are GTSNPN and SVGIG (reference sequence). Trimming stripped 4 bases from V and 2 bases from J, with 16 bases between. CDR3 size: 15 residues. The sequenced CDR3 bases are TGTGCCTGGACCCCGGGACTTTTTACCACAGATACG. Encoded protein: CAWTPGLFTTDT. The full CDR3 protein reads CAWTPGLFTTDTQYF.

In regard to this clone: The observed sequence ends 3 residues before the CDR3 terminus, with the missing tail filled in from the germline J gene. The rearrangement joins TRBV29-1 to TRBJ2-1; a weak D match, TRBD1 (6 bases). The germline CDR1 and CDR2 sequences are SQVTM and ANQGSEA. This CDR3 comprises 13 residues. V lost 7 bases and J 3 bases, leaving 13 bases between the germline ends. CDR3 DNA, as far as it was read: TGCAGCGGAGGGACACCTCTCTACAATGAG. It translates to CSGGTPLYNE. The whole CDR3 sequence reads CSGGTPLYNEQFF.

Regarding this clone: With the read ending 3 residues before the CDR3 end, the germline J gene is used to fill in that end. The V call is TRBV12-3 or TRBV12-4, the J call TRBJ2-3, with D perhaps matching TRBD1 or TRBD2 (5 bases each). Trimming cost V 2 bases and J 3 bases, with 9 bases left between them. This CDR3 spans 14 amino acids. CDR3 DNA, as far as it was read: TGTGCCAGCAGTTTATATGAGGGGACAGATACG. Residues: CASSLYEGTDT. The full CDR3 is CASSLYEGTDTQYF.

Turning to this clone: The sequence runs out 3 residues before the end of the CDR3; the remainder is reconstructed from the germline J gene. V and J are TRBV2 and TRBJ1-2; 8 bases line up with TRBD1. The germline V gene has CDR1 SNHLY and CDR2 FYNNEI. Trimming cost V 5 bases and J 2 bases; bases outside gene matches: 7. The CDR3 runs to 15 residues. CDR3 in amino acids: CASSQGAPGNYGYTF. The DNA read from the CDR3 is TGTGCCAGCAGTCAGGGGGCGCCGGGGAACTATGGC.

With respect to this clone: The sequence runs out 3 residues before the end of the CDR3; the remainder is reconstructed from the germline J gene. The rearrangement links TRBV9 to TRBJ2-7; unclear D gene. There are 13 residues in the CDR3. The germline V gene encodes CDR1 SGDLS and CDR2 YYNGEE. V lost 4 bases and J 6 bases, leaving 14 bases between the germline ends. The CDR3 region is CASSLTIGGEQYF. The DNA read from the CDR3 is TGTGCCAGCAGCTTGACGATCGGCGGCGAG.

This CDR3 is CASWAQSTDTQYF. CDR3 DNA, as far as it was read: TGTGCCAGCTGGGCGCAGAGCACAGATACG. This rearrangement joins TRBV2 to TRBJ2-3; D is uncertain. The read gets to within 3 residues of the CDR3 end, and the germline J gene fills in the rest. The germline V gene encodes CDR1 SNHLY and CDR2 FYNNEI. The CDR3 is made up of 13 amino acids. Trimming left V 8 bases short and J 0 bases short, with 9 bases between.

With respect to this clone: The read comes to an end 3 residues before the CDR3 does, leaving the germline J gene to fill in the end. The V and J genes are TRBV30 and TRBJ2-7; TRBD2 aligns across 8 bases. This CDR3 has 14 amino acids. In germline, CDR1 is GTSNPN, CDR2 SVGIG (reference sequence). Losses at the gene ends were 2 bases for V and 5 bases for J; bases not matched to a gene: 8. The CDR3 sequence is CAWSPGAGDDEQYF. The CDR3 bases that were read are TGTGCCTGGAGTCCGGGAGCGGGAGACGACGAG.

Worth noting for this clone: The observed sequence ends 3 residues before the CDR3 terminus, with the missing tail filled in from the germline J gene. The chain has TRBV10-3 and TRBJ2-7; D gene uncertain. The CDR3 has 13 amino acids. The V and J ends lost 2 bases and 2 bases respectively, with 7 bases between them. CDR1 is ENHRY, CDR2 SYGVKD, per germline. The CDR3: CAISETEPYEQYF. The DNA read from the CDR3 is TGTGCCATCAGTGAGACAGAACCCTACGAG.

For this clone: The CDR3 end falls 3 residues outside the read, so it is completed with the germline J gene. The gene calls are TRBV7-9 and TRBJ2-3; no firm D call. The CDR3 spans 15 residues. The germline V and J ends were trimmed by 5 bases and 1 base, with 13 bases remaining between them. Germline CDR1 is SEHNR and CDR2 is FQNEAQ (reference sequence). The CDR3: CASSGGTMGTDTQYF. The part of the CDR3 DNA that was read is TGTGCCAGCAGCGGCGGTACCATGGGCACAGATACG.

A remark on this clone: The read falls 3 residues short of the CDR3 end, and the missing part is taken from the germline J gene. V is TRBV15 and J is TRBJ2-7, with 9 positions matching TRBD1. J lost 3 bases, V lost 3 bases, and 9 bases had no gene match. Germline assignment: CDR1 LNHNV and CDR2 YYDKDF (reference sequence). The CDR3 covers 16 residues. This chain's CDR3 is CATSSGPGQGFYEQYF. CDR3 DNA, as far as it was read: TGTGCCACCAGCAGCGGACCGGGACAGGGTTTCTACGAG.

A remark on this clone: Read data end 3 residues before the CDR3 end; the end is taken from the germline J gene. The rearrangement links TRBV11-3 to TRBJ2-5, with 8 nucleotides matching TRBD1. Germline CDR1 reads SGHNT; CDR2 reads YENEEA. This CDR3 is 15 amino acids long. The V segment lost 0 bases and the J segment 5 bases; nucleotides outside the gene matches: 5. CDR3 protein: CASSLEPGGMETQYF. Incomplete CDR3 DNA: TGTGCCAGCAGCTTAGAGCCAGGGGGCATGGAGACC.

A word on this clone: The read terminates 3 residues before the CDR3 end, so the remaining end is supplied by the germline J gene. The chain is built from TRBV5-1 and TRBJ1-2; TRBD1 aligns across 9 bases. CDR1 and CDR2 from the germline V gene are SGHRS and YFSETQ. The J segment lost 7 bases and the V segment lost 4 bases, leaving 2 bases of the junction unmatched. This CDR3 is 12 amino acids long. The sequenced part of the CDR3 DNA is TGCGCCAGCAGCCTACAGGGGGCTGGC. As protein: CASSLQGAG. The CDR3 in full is CASSLQGAGYTF.

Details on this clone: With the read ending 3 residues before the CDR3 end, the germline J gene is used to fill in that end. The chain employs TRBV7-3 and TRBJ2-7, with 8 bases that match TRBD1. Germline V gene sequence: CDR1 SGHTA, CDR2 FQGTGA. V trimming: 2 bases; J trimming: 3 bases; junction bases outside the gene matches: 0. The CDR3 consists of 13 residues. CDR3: CASSLGTGYEQYF. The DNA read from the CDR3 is TGTGCCAGCAGCTTAGGGACAGGCTACGAG.

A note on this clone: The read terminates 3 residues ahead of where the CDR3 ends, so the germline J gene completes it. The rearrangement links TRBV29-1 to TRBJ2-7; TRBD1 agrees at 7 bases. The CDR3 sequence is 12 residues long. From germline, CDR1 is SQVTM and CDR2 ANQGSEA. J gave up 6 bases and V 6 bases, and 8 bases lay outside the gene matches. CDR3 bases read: TGCAGCGTGGCCAGGGGGAAGGGCGAG. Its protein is CSVARGKGE. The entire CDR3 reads CSVARGKGEQYF.

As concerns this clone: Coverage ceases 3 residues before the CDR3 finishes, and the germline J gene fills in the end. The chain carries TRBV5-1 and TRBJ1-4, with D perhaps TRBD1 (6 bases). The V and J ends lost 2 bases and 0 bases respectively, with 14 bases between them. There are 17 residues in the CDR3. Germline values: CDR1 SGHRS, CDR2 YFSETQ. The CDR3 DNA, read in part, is TGCGCCAGCAGCTTCGGGCAGGGGCCCGCAACTAATGAAAAA. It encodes CASSFGQGPATNEK. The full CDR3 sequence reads CASSFGQGPATNEKLFF.

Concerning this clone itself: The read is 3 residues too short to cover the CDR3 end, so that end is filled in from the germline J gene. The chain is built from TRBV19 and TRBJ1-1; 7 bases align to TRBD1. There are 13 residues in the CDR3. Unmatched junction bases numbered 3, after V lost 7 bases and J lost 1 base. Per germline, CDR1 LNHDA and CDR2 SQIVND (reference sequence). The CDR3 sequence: CASNRGPNTEAFF. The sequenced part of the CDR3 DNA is TGTGCCAGTAATAGGGGGCCGAACACTGAA.

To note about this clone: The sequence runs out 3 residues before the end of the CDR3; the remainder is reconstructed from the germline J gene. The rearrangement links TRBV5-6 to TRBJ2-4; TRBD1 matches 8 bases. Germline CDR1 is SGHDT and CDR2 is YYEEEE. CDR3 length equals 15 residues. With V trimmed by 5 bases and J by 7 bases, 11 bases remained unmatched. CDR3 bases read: TGTGCCAGCAGTTCCAGGACAGGGCTGGAGAACATT. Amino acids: CASSSRTGLENI. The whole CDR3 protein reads CASSSRTGLENIQYF.